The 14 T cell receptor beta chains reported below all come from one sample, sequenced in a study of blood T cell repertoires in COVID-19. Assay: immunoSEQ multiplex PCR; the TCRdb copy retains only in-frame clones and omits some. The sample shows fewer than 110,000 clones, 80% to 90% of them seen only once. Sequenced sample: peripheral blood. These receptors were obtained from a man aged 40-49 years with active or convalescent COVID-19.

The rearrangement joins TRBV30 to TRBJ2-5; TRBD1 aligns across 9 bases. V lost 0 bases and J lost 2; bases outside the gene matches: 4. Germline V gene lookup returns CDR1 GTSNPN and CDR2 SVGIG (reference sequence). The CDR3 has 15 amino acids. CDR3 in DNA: TGTGCCTGGAGTGTAGGACAGGGGAGACAAGAGACCCAGTACTTC. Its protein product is CAWSVGQGRQETQYF.

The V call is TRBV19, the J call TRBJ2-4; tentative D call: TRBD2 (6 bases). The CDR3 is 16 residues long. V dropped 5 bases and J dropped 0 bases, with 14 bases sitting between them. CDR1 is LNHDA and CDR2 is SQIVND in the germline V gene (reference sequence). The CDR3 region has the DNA TGTGCCAGTAGTGGACTAAACCCCTTAGCCAAAAACATTCAGTACTTC. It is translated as CASSGLNPLAKNIQYF.

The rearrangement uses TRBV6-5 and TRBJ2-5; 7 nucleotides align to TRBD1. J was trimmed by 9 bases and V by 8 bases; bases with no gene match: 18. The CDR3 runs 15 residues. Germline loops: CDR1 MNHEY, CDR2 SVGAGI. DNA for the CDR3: TGTGCCAGCCGCATCGAGAGACAGGGCTTTCAGCCCCAGTACTTC. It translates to CASRIERQGFQPQYF.

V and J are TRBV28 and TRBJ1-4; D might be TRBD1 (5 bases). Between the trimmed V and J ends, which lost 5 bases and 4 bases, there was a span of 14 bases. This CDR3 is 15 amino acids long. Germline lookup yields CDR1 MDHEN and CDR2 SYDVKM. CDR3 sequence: CASSPGGGGNEKLFF. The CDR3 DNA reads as TGTGCCAGCAGTCCAGGCGGGGGGGGTAATGAAAAACTGTTTTTT.

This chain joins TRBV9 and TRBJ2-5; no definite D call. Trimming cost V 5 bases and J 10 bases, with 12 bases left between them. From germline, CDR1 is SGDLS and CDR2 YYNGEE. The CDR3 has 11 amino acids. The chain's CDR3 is CASSIGRVQYF. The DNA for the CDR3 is TGTGCCAGCAGTATAGGTCGGGTCCAGTACTTC.

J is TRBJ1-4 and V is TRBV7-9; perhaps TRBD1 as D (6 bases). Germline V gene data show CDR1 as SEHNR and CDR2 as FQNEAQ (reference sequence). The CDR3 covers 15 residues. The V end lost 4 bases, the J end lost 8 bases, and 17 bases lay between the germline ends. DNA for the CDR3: TGTGCCAGCAGCTCCTCAGGACAGAGGCAAGAAAAACTGTTTTTT. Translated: CASSSSGQRQEKLFF.

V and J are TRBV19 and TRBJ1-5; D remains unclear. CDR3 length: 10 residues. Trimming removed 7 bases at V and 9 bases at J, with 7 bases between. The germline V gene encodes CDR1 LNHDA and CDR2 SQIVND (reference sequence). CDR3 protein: CASITMPQHF. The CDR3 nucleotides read TGTGCCAGTATCACTATGCCCCAGCATTTT.

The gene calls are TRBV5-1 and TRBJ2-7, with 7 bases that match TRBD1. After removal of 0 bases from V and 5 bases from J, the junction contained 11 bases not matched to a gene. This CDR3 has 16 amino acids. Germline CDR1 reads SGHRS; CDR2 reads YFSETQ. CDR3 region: CASSLGIGGSIHEQYF. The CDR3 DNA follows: TGCGCCAGCAGCTTGGGTATAGGGGGCTCCATCCACGAGCAGTACTTC.

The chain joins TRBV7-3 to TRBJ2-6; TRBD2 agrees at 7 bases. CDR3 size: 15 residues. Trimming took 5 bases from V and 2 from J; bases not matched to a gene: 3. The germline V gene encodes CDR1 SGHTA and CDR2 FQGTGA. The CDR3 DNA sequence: TGTGCCAGCAGCGGAGCGGGAACTGGGGCCAACGTCCTGACTTTC. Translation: CASSGAGTGANVLTF.

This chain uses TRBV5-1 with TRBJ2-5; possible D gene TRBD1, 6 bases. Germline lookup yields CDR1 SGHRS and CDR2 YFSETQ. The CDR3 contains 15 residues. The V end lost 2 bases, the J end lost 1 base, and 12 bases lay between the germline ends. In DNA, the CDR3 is TGCGCCAGCAGCTTAGGGGGTAGGGTCCAAGAGACCCAGTACTTC. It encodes CASSLGGRVQETQYF.

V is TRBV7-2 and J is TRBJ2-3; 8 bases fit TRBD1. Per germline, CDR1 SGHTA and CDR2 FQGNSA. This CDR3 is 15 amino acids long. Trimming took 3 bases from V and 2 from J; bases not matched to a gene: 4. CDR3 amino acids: CASSFRQGLTDTQYF. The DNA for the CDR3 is TGTGCCAGCAGCTTTAGACAGGGGCTCACAGATACGCAGTATTTT.

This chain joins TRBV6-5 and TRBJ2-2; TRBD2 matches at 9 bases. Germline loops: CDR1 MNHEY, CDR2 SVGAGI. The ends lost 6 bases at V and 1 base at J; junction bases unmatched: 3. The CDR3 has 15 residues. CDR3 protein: CASRVTSGNTGELFF. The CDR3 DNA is TGTGCCAGCAGAGTGACTAGCGGGAACACCGGGGAGCTGTTTTTT.

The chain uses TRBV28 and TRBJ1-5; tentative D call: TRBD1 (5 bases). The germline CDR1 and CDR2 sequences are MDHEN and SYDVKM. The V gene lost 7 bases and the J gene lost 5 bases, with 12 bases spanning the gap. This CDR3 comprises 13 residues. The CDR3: CASNNGGYQPQHF. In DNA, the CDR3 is TGTGCCAGCAATAATGGGGGGTATCAGCCCCAGCATTTT. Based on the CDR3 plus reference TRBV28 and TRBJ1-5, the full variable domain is DVKVTQSSRYLVKRTGEKVFLECVQDMDHENMFWYRQDPGLGLRLIYFSYDVKMKEKGDIPEGYSVSREKKERFSLILESASTNQTSMYLCASNNGGYQPQHFGDGTRLSIL.

DNA of the CDR3: TGCGCCAGCAGCTTGATGGGAGCCACCGGGGAGCTGTTTTTT. As protein: CASSLMGATGELFF. V and J are TRBV5-1 and TRBJ2-2; D possibly corresponds to TRBD2 (5 bases). Germline values: CDR1 SGHRS, CDR2 YFSETQ. V lost 1 base, J lost 4 bases, and 8 bases lay in between. The CDR3 extends over 14 amino acids.